The 22 T cell receptor beta chains below all came from one sample that was sequenced in a study of T-cell memory formation after mild COVID-19. TCRdb ran MiXCR on the 5' RACE reads and lists one entry per CDR3 protein. The sample includes under 450,000 distinct CDR3 sequences, approximately 14% of them seen just once. The sequenced sample consisted of PBMCs or a T cell subset sorted from them (not recorded which). The receptor set was obtained from a man between 18 and 35 years old who had mild COVID-19 (a few samples of this study predate the infection). Cell type and time point are not known.

This clonotype has just a few counts. CDR3 nucleotides: TGTGCCAGCAGCTTAGGGGCCAAGCGGGGAGTCCAAGAGACCCAGTACTTC. This translates into CASSLGAKRGVQETQYF. This chain connects TRBV7-2 to TRBJ2-5; 7 bases line up with TRBD2. The V segment lost 1 base and the J segment 1 base; nucleotides outside the gene matches: 9. The V gene's germline CDR1 is SGHTA and CDR2 FQGNSA. The CDR3 runs 17 residues.

The rearrangement links TRBV28 to TRBJ1-5; the D gene is possibly TRBD1 (6 bases). Looked up from germline, CDR1 is MDHEN and CDR2 is SYDVKM. The ends were cut back, 8 bases at V and 3 bases at J, with 14 bases in the middle. CDR3 length: 14 residues. The DNA of the CDR3 is TGTGCCAGCGGTGGGGCAGGGGACAATCAGCCCCAGCATTTT. It codes for CASGGAGDNQPQHF. Together with reference TRBV28 and TRBJ1-5, the CDR3 gives the full variable domain: DVKVTQSSRYLVKRTGEKVFLECVQDMDHENMFWYRQDPGLGLRLIYFSYDVKMKEKGDIPEGYSVSREKKERFSLILESASTNQTSMYLCASGGAGDNQPQHFGDGTRLSIL.

This clonotype was picked up many times. The V and J genes are TRBV7-3 and TRBJ2-1, with D possibly TRBD2 on 5 matching bases. V was cut by 2 bases and J by 5 bases, with 19 bases left in between. CDR3 length equals 17 residues. CDR1 is SGHTA, CDR2 FQGTGA, per germline. In DNA form, the CDR3 reads TGTGCCAGCAGCTTAGGGAGCCCCGTTGGTAGGAACAATGAGCAGTTCTTC. It translates to CASSLGSPVGRNNEQFF.

This chain links TRBV18 with TRBJ2-1; 7 nucleotides line up with TRBD1. Trimming at V came to 0 bases and at J to 8 bases, leaving 13 bases not matched to a gene. Germline CDR1 reads KGHSH; CDR2 reads LQKENI. The CDR3 covers 17 residues. CDR3 sequence: CASSPPGNRGDRDEQFF. The DNA of the CDR3 is TGTGCCAGCTCACCACCCGGGAACAGGGGAGATCGGGATGAGCAGTTCTTC.

This clonotype was seen a few times. The chain joins TRBV7-3 to TRBJ2-2; a possible D gene is TRBD2 (6 bases). Germline lookup yields CDR1 SGHTA and CDR2 FQGTGA. The CDR3 contains 15 residues. The V and J ends lost 3 bases and 2 bases respectively, with 10 bases between them. CDR3 amino acids: CASSFYGGNTGELFF. CDR3 sequence (DNA): TGTGCCAGCAGCTTCTACGGGGGTAACACCGGGGAGCTGTTTTTT.

This clonotype showed up just a few times. The chain uses TRBV27 and TRBJ2-3; perhaps TRBD2 as D (5 bases). The CDR3 consists of 14 residues. CDR1 and CDR2 from the germline V gene are MNHEY and SMNVEV (reference sequence). The V end lost 4 bases, the J end lost 6 bases, and 14 bases lay between the germline ends. In DNA form, the CDR3 reads TGTGCCAGCAGTTGGACTTCACGCCCTGATACGCAGTATTTT. It translates to CASSWTSRPDTQYF.

The chain combines TRBV4-3 with TRBJ2-3, with TRBD2 matching over 10 bases. CDR3 length: 19 amino acids. Trimming at V came to 2 bases and at J to 2 bases, leaving 13 bases not matched to a gene. CDR1 and CDR2 (germline): LGHNA, YSLEER. Written as DNA, the CDR3 is TGCGCCAGCAGCCAACGACCGCTAGCGGGGGCCAGGTACACAGATACGCAGTATTTT. This gives the protein CASSQRPLAGARYTDTQYF.

A few counts support this clonotype. CDR3 in DNA: TGTGCCAGCAGTGATAAGCCGGGACAGGGGAGAGAGCAGTACTTC. This codes for CASSDKPGQGREQYF. This chain uses TRBV6-1 with TRBJ2-7; 10 bases align to TRBD1. V gave up 3 bases and J gave up 7 bases; unmatched junction bases: 9. Germline CDR1 and CDR2: MNHNS and SASEGT. CDR3 length equals 15 residues.

This clonotype was observed many times. The V call is TRBV4-3, the J call TRBJ2-2; D remains unclear. V dropped 0 bases and J dropped 3 bases, with 8 bases sitting between them. The CDR3 contains 15 residues. CDR1 is LGHNA and CDR2 is YSLEER in the germline V gene. The CDR3, as DNA: TGCGCCAGCAGCCAAGATTTTCAGTACACCGGGGAGCTGTTTTTT. This codes for CASSQDFQYTGELFF.

This clonotype was observed a few times. This chain connects TRBV6-5 to TRBJ1-1; possibly TRBD1 for D (5 bases). Between the trimmed V and J ends, which lost 7 bases and 3 bases, there was a span of 12 bases. The CDR3 extends over 13 amino acids. Germline CDR1 MNHEY, CDR2 SVGAGI. CDR3 in amino acids: CASTPGPYTEAFF. As DNA, the CDR3 is TGTGCCAGCACCCCGGGACCGTACACTGAAGCTTTCTTT.

This clonotype was recorded only once. V and J are TRBV6-5 and TRBJ2-2; 9 bases fit TRBD2. This CDR3 contains 15 residues. The germline gives CDR1 MNHEY, CDR2 SVGAGI. The ends lost 6 bases at V and 7 bases at J; junction bases unmatched: 9. CDR3 sequence (DNA): TGTGCCAGCAGGGGGGAGGGACTAGCAAACGGGGAGCTGTTTTTT. Its translation: CASRGEGLANGELFF.

The table lists this clonotype with a few counts. This chain joins TRBV4-1 and TRBJ2-3; 8 positions match TRBD2. V dropped 4 bases and J dropped 0; count of bases not matched to a gene: 6. Germline lookup yields CDR1 MGHRA and CDR2 YSYEKL. CDR3 size: 16 residues. CDR3: CASSPSGGASTDTQYF. The CDR3 region has the DNA TGCGCCAGCAGCCCTTCGGGGGGGGCTAGCACAGATACGCAGTATTTT.

The chain couples TRBV6-5 to TRBJ2-4, with D tentatively TRBD2 (6 bases). Trimming took 0 bases from V and 0 from J, leaving 9 bases between them. Germline CDR1 is MNHEY and CDR2 is SVGAGI. CDR3 length: 16 residues. The CDR3 nucleotides read TGTGCCAGCAGTTACTCGGGAGGACTAGCCAAAAACATTCAGTACTTC. Translated, it gives CASSYSGGLAKNIQYF.

The chain has TRBV9 and TRBJ2-7; possible D gene TRBD2, 5 bases. CDR3 size: 13 residues. From germline, CDR1 is SGDLS and CDR2 YYNGEE. V lost 3 bases, J lost 7 bases, and 14 bases lay in between. The CDR3 region is CASSGRVTGEQYF. The CDR3 region has the DNA TGTGCCAGCAGCGGACGAGTGACGGGAGAGCAGTACTTC. Variable domain in full (rest from reference TRBV9 and TRBJ2-7): DSGVTQTPKHLITATGQRVTLRCSPRSGDLSVYWYQQSLDQGLQFLIQYYNGEERAKGNILERFSAQQFPDLHSELNLSSLELGDSALYFCASSGRVTGEQYFGPGTRLTVT.

This chain uses TRBV7-6 with TRBJ1-1; D possibly corresponds to TRBD1 (5 bases). The germline V and J ends were trimmed by 2 bases and 6 bases, with 19 bases remaining between them. CDR1 SGHVS and CDR2 FNYEAQ come from the germline V gene. CDR3 length: 16 amino acids. The CDR3 spells CASSLRQSLEISEAFF. CDR3 sequence (DNA): TGTGCCAGCAGCTTAAGACAGTCTTTGGAGATCTCTGAAGCTTTCTTT.

This clonotype was recorded many times. J is TRBJ2-3 and V is TRBV5-5; D might be TRBD2 (7 bases). V was cut by 0 bases and J by 6 bases, with 17 bases left in between. The CDR3 covers 16 residues. Germline V gene lookup returns CDR1 SGHKS and CDR2 YYEKEE (reference sequence). CDR3 coding DNA: TGTGCCAGCAGCTTGGCCGAGGGGGGGCATTTGGATACGCAGTATTTT. Translating gives CASSLAEGGHLDTQYF. Full variable domain (outside the CDR3, taken from reference TRBV5-5 and TRBJ2-3): DAGVTQSPTHLIKTRGQQVTLRCSPISGHKSVSWYQQVLGQGPQFIFQYYEKEERGRGNFPDRFSARQFPNYSSELNVNALLLGDSALYLCASSLAEGGHLDTQYFGPGTRLTVL.

This clonotype was observed a few times. The rearrangement uses TRBV7-2 and TRBJ2-5, with D possibly being TRBD2 (6 bases). The CDR3 has 14 residues. CDR1 and CDR2 (germline): SGHTA, FQGNSA. Trimming cost V 7 bases and J 0 bases, with 12 bases left between them. The DNA for the CDR3 is TGTGCCAGCACACCGGGGGAAAACCAAGAGACCCAGTACTTC. The encoded protein is CASTPGENQETQYF.

This clonotype was counted between two and nine times. The chain employs TRBV25-1 and TRBJ2-5, with TRBD1 matching 8 bases. The CDR3 loop spans 17 amino acids. The germline V gene encodes CDR1 MGHDK and CDR2 SYGVNS. V trimming: 3 bases; J trimming: 0 bases; junction bases outside the gene matches: 9. The CDR3 region is CASSDPRKTGDQETQYF. The CDR3 coding sequence is TGTGCCAGCAGTGACCCGAGGAAGACAGGGGACCAAGAGACCCAGTACTTC.

This clonotype was recorded many times. The chain combines TRBV6-5 with TRBJ1-2; a weak D match, TRBD1 (6 bases). The germline gives CDR1 MNHEY, CDR2 SVGAGI. The CDR3 has 13 residues. V was trimmed by 5 bases and J by 7 bases, leaving 14 bases between them. For the CDR3, the DNA is TGTGCCAGCAGTCCCGGTAGGGGGTTTGGCTACACCTTC. This sequence encodes CASSPGRGFGYTF.

This clonotype was detected a few times. The chain links TRBV6-1 to TRBJ2-2; D not resolved. In germline, CDR1 is MNHNS, CDR2 SASEGT. The CDR3 is made up of 10 amino acids. CDR3 sequence (DNA): TGTGTCTCCTTAGCCGGGGAGCTGTTTTTT. Translated: CVSLAGELFF.

The sample holds a few counts of this clonotype. V usage is TRBV12-3 or TRBV12-4 and J usage is TRBJ2-1; 10 bases agree with TRBD2. With V trimmed by 4 bases and J by 0 bases, 9 bases remained unmatched. The CDR3 is made up of 18 amino acids. The CDR3 DNA reads TGTGCCAGCAGTTCGGCGCTTAGCGGGGGGAGCTCCTACAATGAGCAGTTCTTC. It is translated as CASSSALSGGSSYNEQFF.

The rearrangement joins TRBV12-3 or TRBV12-4 to TRBJ2-1, with 9 bases aligning to TRBD2. The V and J ends lost 2 bases and 0 bases, in that order; junction bases with no gene match: 11. The CDR3 has 19 amino acids. This CDR3 is CASSLPSGDSLSSYNEQFF. As DNA, the CDR3 is TGTGCCAGCAGTTTACCTAGCGGGGATTCCCTGAGCTCCTACAATGAGCAGTTCTTC.